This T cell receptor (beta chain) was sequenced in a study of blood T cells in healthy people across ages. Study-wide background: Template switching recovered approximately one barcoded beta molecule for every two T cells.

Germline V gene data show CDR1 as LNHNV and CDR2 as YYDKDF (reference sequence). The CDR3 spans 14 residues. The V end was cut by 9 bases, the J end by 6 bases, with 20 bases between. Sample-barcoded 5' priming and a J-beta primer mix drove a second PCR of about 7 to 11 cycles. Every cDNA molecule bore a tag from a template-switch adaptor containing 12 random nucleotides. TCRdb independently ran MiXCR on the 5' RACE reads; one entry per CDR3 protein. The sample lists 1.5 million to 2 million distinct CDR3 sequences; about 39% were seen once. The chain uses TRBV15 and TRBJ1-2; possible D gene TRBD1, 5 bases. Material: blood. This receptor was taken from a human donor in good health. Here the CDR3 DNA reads TGTGCCACGCAGACTCTGGGGCAGGGTAATGGCTACACCTTC. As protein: CATQTLGQGNGYTF.